This passage covers 5 T cell receptor beta chains from one sample sequenced in a study of regulatory T cells in long-lasting Graves disease (dated by TCRdb to 2020 to 2023). Sample time point, as interpreted from the label and publication: persistent/refractory GD, antithyroid drugs over 5 years with positive TRAb. For both TCR sequencing and RNA sequencing, RNA was extracted from PBMCs using TRIzol. Receptors were amplified or captured by multiplex PCR. Sequenced using an Illumina HiSeq 4000. iRepertoire HTBI primers and Arm-PCR amplification of CDR3 regions were used to construct TCR beta libraries. Using fastp at Q25 and MiXCR, TCRdb reprocessed the public reads and kept productive beta chains. All rows with the same CDR3 protein become a single entry with the most common DNA and genes. In all, the sample holds roughly 700,000 distinct CDR3 sequences, and around 32% of those were seen once. The ten most abundant clones make up around 42% of the sample.

The sequenced sample was peripheral blood mononuclear cells (PBMCs), obtained when the disease was refractory, from a patient treated with antithyroid drugs. These receptors were taken from a female donor with Graves disease.

The V call is TRBV15, the J call TRBJ1-5; the D is unclear. The germline V and J ends were trimmed by 0 bases and 7 bases, with 13 bases remaining between them. Germline lookup yields CDR1 LNHNV and CDR2 YYDKDF (reference sequence). The length of the CDR3 is 15 residues. The CDR3 region has the DNA TGTGCCACCAGCAGAGAATCCCCGGGGATCCAGCCCCAGCATTTT. It is translated as CATSRESPGIQPQHF.

This clonotype showed up just a few times. The chain links TRBV12-3 or TRBV12-4 to TRBJ2-5, with D perhaps TRBD1 or TRBD2 (6 bases each). Trimming shortened V by 3 bases and J by 5 bases, and 13 bases separated the two germline ends. The CDR3 runs to 14 residues. The CDR3 DNA sequence: TGTGCCAGCAGTTTCTGGGGGGCCGGTGAGACCCAGTACTTC. Its protein is CASSFWGAGETQYF.

This clonotype has a handful of counts. The chain couples TRBV29-1 to TRBJ2-7; TRBD1 or TRBD2 may be the D gene (5 bases each). This CDR3 is built from 14 residues. Per the germline V gene, CDR1 is SQVTM and CDR2 is ANQGSEA. Trimming removed 3 bases from V and 2 bases from J, with 14 bases in between. The DNA of the CDR3 is TGCAGCGTTGAGAAAGAGGGGATCGCCTACGAGCAGTACTTC. Amino acids: CSVEKEGIAYEQYF.

V is TRBV28 and J is TRBJ2-7; the match to TRBD1 covers 9 bases. From germline, CDR1 is MDHEN and CDR2 SYDVKM. The J segment lost 5 bases and the V segment lost 1 base, leaving 6 bases of the junction unmatched. The CDR3 is made up of 15 amino acids. CDR3 DNA sequence: TGTGCCAGCAGTTTATCCGGGACAGGGAGCCACGAGCAGTACTTC. Encoded protein: CASSLSGTGSHEQYF.

This clonotype was detected only a few times. The chain uses TRBV6-7 and TRBJ1-2; TRBD1 agrees at 7 bases. TRBV6-7 is designated an ORF whose function remains uncertain. CDR3 length equals 15 residues. The V and J ends lost 6 bases and 2 bases, in that order; junction bases with no gene match: 9. The CDR3 DNA is TGTGCCAGCAGGATCCAGGGGGTAGAGAACTATGGCTACACCTTC. This encodes CASRIQGVENYGYTF.